The present T cell receptor beta chain was sequenced within a study of cytomegalovirus exposure and HLA in healthy donors. Study-level points and caveats: Cytomegalovirus status was reportedly diagnosed by the classifier with high sensitivity and specificity.

PCR employed 60 Vbeta and 13 Jbeta primers. Sequenced by immunoSEQ multiplex PCR; TCRdb stores in-frame clones only, minus some. This table lists roughly 75,000 clones. Details on this clone: The antigen is undetermined.

Trimming cost V 7 bases and J 3 bases, with 12 bases left between them. Germline V gene data show CDR1 as MNHEY and CDR2 as SVGAGI. The CDR3 totals 13 residues. Sequencing was carried out using PBMCs. This chain links TRBV6-5 with TRBJ1-2, with unresolved D. The sequence was obtained from a man in his forties in good health and CMV-seronegative. CDR3: CASNKRGYYGYTF. The CDR3 region has the DNA TGTGCCAGCAACAAAAGAGGGTACTATGGCTACACCTTC.